This T cell receptor beta chain comes out of a study of cytomegalovirus exposure and HLA in healthy donors. Study results and limitations: The study designated over 150 TCR beta chains cytomegalovirus-associated. Fewer N-insertions than the roughly 630-donor mean were reportedly shown by an Asian-associated ancestry cluster in a later analysis. For most TCR beta V segments, an earlier analysis put the productive rate at about 87% or about 30% of the time. At a 0.05 false discovery rate, a later analysis found around 15,000 TCR beta sequences to be associated with HLA alleles.

V was pared by 0 bases and J by 1 base, with 4 bases between. The germline gives CDR1 LNHNV, CDR2 YYDKDF (reference sequence). The CDR3 runs to 13 residues. The primer mix had 60 Vbeta and 13 Jbeta primers. TCRdb keeps only in-frame clones here, not all; method: immunoSEQ multiplex PCR. This sample has just over 200,000 clones; 55% to 75% occur once, and the top ten carry 2% to 3%. This clone was observed a handful of times. Its specificity is unknown. The sequence derives from a man aged 35 to 55 in good health and CMV-seropositive. The chain combines TRBV15 with TRBJ2-7; D unresolved. The specimen was PBMCs. Here the CDR3 reads CATSRDLSYEQYF. CDR3 DNA: TGTGCCACCAGCAGAGACTTATCCTACGAGCAGTACTTC.